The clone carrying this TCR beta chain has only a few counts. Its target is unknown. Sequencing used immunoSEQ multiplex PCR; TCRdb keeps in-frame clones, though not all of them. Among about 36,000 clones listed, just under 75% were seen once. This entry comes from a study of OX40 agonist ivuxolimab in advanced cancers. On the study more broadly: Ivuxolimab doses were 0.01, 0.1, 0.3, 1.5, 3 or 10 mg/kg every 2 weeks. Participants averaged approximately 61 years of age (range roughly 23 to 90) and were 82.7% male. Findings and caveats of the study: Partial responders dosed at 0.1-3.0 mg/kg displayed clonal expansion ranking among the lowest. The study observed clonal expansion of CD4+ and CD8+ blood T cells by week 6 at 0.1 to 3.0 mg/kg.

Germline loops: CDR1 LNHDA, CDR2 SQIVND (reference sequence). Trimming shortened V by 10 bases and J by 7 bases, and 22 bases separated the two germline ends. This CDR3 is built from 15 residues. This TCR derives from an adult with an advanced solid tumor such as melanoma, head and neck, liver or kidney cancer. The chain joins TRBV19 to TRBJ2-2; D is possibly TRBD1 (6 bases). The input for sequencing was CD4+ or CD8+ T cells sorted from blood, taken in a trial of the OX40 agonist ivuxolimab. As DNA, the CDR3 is TGTGCCACCTTCCGGGACATGGCGGTTGGCGGGGAGCTGTTTTTT. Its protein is CATFRDMAVGGELFF.